This T cell receptor (beta chain) was recovered during a study of blood T cell repertoires in COVID-19. Study overall: COVID-19 samples collected from the United States, Italy and Spain covered acute and convalescent phases.

Here immunoSEQ multiplex PCR was the method, and the copy in TCRdb shows in-frame clones only, minus some. Of 150,000 or so clones listed, 84% were seen once; the top ten hold around 5.4%. CDR1 is MGHDK, CDR2 SYGVNS, per germline. V was clipped by 5 bases and J by 3 bases, with 10 bases between them. This CDR3 has 14 residues. This TCR was recovered from a woman aged 50 to 65 who had been exposed to COVID-19. The rearrangement joins TRBV25-1 to TRBJ2-2; TRBD1 is a possible D gene (7 bases). Material for sequencing was PBMCs or T cells enriched from blood (not recorded which). CDR3: CASSQGGHTGELFF. In DNA form, the CDR3 reads TGTGCCAGCAGTCAGGGGGGCCACACCGGGGAGCTGTTTTTT.